This T cell receptor (beta chain) came from a study of cytomegalovirus exposure and HLA in healthy donors. Background on the study: The Caucasian-associated ancestry cluster contained more than 75% of the 398 genotyped donors.

Germline loops: CDR1 MRHNA, CDR2 SNTAGT. Trimming shortened V by 1 base and J by 0 bases, and 13 bases separated the two germline ends. The CDR3 sequence is 16 residues long. PCR primers comprised 60 Vbeta and 13 Jbeta primers. The assay was immunoSEQ multiplex PCR, and TCRdb's table has in-frame clones only and misses some. Among some 200,000 clones, approximately 81% were seen once, and the ten largest hold approximately 2.1%. Study observations and caveats: Among the CMV-associated chains, three were confirmed in vitro as specific for CMV antigens. Most observed TCR sequences were rare, whereas some public TCRs were detected in many donors.

Nominally healthy donors provided the samples, though records likely missed some immune exposures. Notes on this clone: The antigen is undetermined.

The chain is built from TRBV6-4 and TRBJ2-7; tentative D call: TRBD1 (5 bases). What was sequenced was PBMCs. The source of this sequence is a woman between 45 and 60 years old in good health and CMV-seronegative. Written as DNA, the CDR3 is TGTGCCAGCAGTGACTTAAGGGGTTGTAGCTCCTACGAGCAGTACTTC. Amino acid sequence: CASSDLRGCSSYEQYF.